Listed below are T cell receptor beta chains from one sample, sequenced in a study of blood T cell repertoires in COVID-19. TCRdb keeps only in-frame clones here, not all; method: immunoSEQ multiplex PCR. The sample yields about 270,000 clones, more than 75% seen once. The specimen was peripheral blood. Source of these receptors: a woman of 80 years or more with COVID-19, enrolled during active disease. Each CDR3 is given with its conserved first and last residue. A D gene is named only where the DNA matches it firmly. Only some rows state a clone size, as once, few, many or a class for expanded clones.

>TRBD1|TRBV6-5|NA|TRBJ1-3
TGTGCCACCGAGACAGGGGGAGCTGGAAACACCATATATTTT
CATETGGAGNTIYF
>TRBD1|TRBV6-5|once|TRBJ2-7
TGTGCCAGCAGTTACTCGGACAGGGGGTTTGGAAACGAGCAGTACTTC
CASSYSDRGFGNEQYF
>NA|TRBV7-3|NA|TRBJ2-7
TGTGCCAGCAGCTTAACGGGGGGCTACGAGCAGTACTTC
CASSLTGGYEQYF
>NA|TRBV11-3|NA|TRBJ2-1
TGTGCCAGCAGCTTATCCCAGGGGCACAATGAGCAGTTCTTC
CASSLSQGHNEQFF
>TRBD2|TRBV7-2|NA|TRBJ2-1
TGTGCCAGCACCCTAAGCGGGGGGGGTTACAATGAGCAGTTCTTC
CASTLSGGGYNEQFF
>NA|TRBV18|NA|TRBJ2-7
TGTGCCAGCTCACCACCGGCAGGGTCGTACGAGCAGTACTTC
CASSPPAGSYEQYF
>NA|TRBV18|NA|TRBJ2-3
TGTGCCAGCTCACCGTCAGTTACCAGCACAGATACGCAGTATTTT
CASSPSVTSTDTQYF
>TRBD1|TRBV7-9|NA|TRBJ1-1
TGTGCCAGCAGCGCGGGACAGATGAACACTGAAGCTTTCTTT
CASSAGQMNTEAFF
>NA|TRBV15|NA|TRBJ1-2
TGTGCCACCAGCAGAGGGGGCGGGGGGCCAGGATATGGCTACACCTTC
CATSRGGGGPGYGYTF
>NA|TRBV18|NA|TRBJ1-1
TGTGCCAGCTCACCCCAGGCTAACACTGAAGCTTTCTTT
CASSPQANTEAFF
>NA|TRBV5-4|few|TRBJ1-1
TGTGCCAGCAGCTTGGTAGGAGGCGCTGAAGCTTTCTTT
CASSLVGGAEAFF
>TRBD1|TRBV3-1/TRBV3-2|NA|TRBJ1-1
TGTGCCAGCAGCCTTGCTCAGGGGGGCTACACTGAAGCTTTCTTT
CASSLAQGGYTEAFF
>NA|TRBV6-6|NA|TRBJ2-1
TGTGCCAGCAGTTACTCGAGGGGGACGCAACAGGGTGAGCAGTTCTTC
CASSYSRGTQQGEQFF
>TRBD1|TRBV11-3|NA|TRBJ1-2
TGTGCCAGCAGCCTCTCTCCGGGACAGGCCATCGCTAACTATGGCTACACCTTC
CASSLSPGQAIANYGYTF
>NA|TRBV25-1|NA|TRBJ2-3
TGTGCCAGCAGTGATACAGGCCCTAAGGATACGCAGTATTTT
CASSDTGPKDTQYF
>NA|TRBV24-1|NA|TRBJ2-1
TGTGCCACCAGTGATTTAAGCATCAATGAGCAGTTCTTC
CATSDLSINEQFF
>NA|TRBV6-6|NA|TRBJ1-6
TGTGCCAGCAGGACCGCCGGGGGGGGACGAGACTCACCCCTCCACTTT
CASRTAGGGRDSPLHF
>NA|TRBV28|NA|TRBJ1-2
TGTGCCAGCAGTTTAGGGTCCGGGAGCTATGGCTACACCTTC
CASSLGSGSYGYTF
>TRBD1|TRBV3-1/TRBV3-2|NA|TRBJ2-7
TGTGCCAGCAGCCAAGTTGGGTTGGGGGACAGGGACTTC
CASSQVGLGDRDF
>TRBD2|TRBV5-8|NA|TRBJ2-3
TGTGCCAGCAGCTTAGAACTAGCGGGGGGCACAGATACGCAGTATTTT
CASSLELAGGTDTQYF
>NA|TRBV5-1|NA|TRBJ1-1
TGCGCCAGCAGCTTGGTTCCCGGTTGGACTGAAGCTTTCTTT
CASSLVPGWTEAFF
>NA|TRBV30|NA|TRBJ1-5
TGTGCCTGGAGTGCAAGCATGGGCAATCAGCCCCAGCATTTT
CAWSASMGNQPQHF
>NA|TRBV5-1|once|TRBJ2-3
TGCGCCAGCGGCAGCGGCAGCACAGATACGCAGTATTTT
CASGSGSTDTQYF
>TRBD1|TRBV28|few|TRBJ1-5
TGTGCCAGCAGTCTCCAGGGGGGAGGGCCCCAGCATTTT
CASSLQGGGPQHF
>NA|TRBV11-2|NA|TRBJ1-6
TGTGCCAGCAGCTTGTTTCGCGCAGGTTCACCCCTCCACTTT
CASSLFRAGSPLHF
>TRBD1|TRBV24-1|NA|TRBJ1-3
TGTGCCACCAGTGATTCCGGGACAGGGGGAAACACCATATATTTT
CATSDSGTGGNTIYF